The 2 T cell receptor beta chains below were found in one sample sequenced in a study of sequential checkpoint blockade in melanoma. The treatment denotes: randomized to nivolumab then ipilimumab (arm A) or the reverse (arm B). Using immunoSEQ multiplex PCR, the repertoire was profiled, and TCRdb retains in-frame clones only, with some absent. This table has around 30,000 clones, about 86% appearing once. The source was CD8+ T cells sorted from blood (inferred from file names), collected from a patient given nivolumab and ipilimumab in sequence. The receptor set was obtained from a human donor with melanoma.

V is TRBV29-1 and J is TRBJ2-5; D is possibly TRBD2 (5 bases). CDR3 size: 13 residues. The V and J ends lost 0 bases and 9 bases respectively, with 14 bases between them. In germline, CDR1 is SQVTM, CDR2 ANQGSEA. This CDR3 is CSVEDPPTGSQYF. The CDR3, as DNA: TGCAGCGTTGAAGACCCACCGACGGGGTCCCAGTACTTC.

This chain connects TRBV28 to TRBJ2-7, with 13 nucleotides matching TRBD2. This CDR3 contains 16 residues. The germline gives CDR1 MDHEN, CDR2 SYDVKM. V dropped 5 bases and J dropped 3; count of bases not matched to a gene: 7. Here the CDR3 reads CASSATGTSGNYEQYF. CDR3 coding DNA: TGTGCCAGCAGTGCAACAGGGACTAGCGGGAACTACGAGCAGTACTTC.